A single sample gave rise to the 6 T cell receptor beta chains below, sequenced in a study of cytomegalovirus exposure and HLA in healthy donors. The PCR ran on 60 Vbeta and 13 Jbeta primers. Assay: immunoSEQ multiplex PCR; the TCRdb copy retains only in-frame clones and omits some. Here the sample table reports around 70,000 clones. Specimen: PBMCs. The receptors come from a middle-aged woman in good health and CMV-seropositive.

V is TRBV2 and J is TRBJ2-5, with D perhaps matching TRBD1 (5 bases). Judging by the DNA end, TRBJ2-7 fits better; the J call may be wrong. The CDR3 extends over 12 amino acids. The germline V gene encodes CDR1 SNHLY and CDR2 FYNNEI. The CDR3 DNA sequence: TGTGCCAGCAAGGACACAGCCTACGAGCAGTACTTC. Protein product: CASKDTAYEQYF.

The CDR3 DNA is TGTGCTAGTGGTGACTTTCCGCAAGTGACCTACAATGAGCAGTTCTTC. Its protein product is CASGDFPQVTYNEQFF. The chain links TRBV12-5 to TRBJ2-1; D gene ambiguous. With 5 bases removed from V and 2 bases from J, the gap between germline ends came to 16 bases. Germline loops: CDR1 LGHNT, CDR2 FRNRAP. The length of the CDR3 is 16 residues.

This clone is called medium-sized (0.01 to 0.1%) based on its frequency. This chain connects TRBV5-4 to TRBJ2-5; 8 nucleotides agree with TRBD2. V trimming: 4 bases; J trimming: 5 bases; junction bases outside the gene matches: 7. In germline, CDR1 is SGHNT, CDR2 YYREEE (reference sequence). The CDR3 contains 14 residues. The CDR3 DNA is TGTGCCAGCAGCCCAGCCGGGGGGGATGAGACCCAGTACTTC. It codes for CASSPAGGDETQYF. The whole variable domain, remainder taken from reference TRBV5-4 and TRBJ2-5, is ETGVTQSPTHLIKTRGQQVTLRCSSQSGHNTVSWYQQALGQGPQFIFQYYREEENGRGNFPPRFSGLQFPNYSSELNVNALELDDSALYLCASSPAGGDETQYFGPGTRLLVL.

CDR3 sequence (DNA): TGTGCCAGCAGCTTATTACCAGGCTCCACAGATACGCAGTATTTT. Its translation is CASSLLPGSTDTQYF. The V call is TRBV7-2, the J call TRBJ2-3; D unclear. V lost 2 bases and J 2 bases, leaving 11 bases between the germline ends. The CDR3 is made up of 15 amino acids. Germline V CDR1 and CDR2: SGHTA, FQGNSA.

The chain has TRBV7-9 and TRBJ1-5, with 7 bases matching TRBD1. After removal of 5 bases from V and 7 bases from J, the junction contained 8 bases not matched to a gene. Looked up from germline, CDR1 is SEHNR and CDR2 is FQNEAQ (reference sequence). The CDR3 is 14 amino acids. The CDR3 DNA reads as TGTGCCAGCAGCCGGGGACAGTCGGGCCAGCCCCAGCATTTT. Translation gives CASSRGQSGQPQHF.

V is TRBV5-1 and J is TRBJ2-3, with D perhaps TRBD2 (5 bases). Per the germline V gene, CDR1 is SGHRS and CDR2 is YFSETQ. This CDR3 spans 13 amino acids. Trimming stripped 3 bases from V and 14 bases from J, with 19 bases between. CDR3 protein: CASSSPDPGGPYF. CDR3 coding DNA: TGCGCCAGCAGCTCTCCGGACCCAGGAGGTCCGTATTTT.